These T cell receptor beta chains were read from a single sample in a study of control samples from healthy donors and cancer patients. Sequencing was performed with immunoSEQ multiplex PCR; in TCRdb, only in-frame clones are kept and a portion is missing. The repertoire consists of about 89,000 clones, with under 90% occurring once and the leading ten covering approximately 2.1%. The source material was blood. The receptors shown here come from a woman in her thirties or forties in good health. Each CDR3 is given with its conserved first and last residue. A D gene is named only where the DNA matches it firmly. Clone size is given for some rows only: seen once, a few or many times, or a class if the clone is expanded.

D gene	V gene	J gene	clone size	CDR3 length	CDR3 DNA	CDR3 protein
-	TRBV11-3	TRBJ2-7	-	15	TGTGCCAGCAGCCCCTGGGCGTCGAGTGGTTACGAGCAGTACTTC	CASSPWASSGYEQYF
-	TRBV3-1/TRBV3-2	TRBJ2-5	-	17	TGTGCCAGCAGCCAAGATTTTGGCCCCGAGATCCAAGAGACCCAGTACTTC	CASSQDFGPEIQETQYF
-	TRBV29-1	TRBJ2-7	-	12	TGCAGCGCCGGCTTATCCTCCTACGAGCAGTACTTC	CSAGLSSYEQYF
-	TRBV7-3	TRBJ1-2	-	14	TGTGCCAGCAGCCCCAACGGGGGCGCGCAGGGCTACACCTTC	CASSPNGGAQGYTF
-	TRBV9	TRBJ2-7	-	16	TGTGCCAGCAGCGGGGATCCCGAGGATAGCTCCTACGAGCAGTACTTC	CASSGDPEDSSYEQYF
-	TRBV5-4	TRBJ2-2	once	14	TGTGCCAGCAGCGATTCCCCGGGGGCCGGGGAGCTGTTTTTT	CASSDSPGAGELFF
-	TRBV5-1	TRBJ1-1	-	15	TGCGCCAGCAGCTTGCAGGGGCCCGAGGACACTGAAGCTTTCTTT	CASSLQGPEDTEAFF
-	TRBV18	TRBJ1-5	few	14	TGTGCCAGCTCACCACAGGATGGCAATCAGCCCCAGCATTTT	CASSPQDGNQPQHF
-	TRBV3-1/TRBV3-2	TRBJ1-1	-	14	TGTGCCAGCAGCCAAGGGTGGCGGGGAACTGAAGCTTTCTTT	CASSQGWRGTEAFF
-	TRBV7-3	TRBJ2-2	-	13	TGTGCCAGCAGCACACACTTAACCGGGGAGCTGTTTTTT	CASSTHLTGELFF
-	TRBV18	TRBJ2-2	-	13	TGTGCCAGCTCCCTAAGGGACTCCGGGGAGCTGTTTTTT	CASSLRDSGELFF
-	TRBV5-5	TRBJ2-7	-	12	TGTGCCAGCAGCTTGGAGGTAGACGAGCAGTACTTC	CASSLEVDEQYF
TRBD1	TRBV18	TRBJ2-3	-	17	TGTGCCAGCTCACCCCAAAGAGGACAGGGAGGCACAGATACGCAGTATTTT	CASSPQRGQGGTDTQYF
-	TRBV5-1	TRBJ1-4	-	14	TGCGCCAGCAGCCCCGGGGGGACTGATGAAAAACTGTTTTTT	CASSPGGTDEKLFF
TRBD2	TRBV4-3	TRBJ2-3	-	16	TGCGCCAGCAGCCAGGATAGCGGGGGGGGTGGAAATACGCAGTATTTT	CASSQDSGGGGNTQYF
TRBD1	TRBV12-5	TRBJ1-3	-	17	TGTGCTAGTGGAGGGTCGATCCGGGACAGCTCTGGAAACACCATATATTTT	CASGGSIRDSSGNTIYF
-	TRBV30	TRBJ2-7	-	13	TGTGCCTGGAGTCGGACCCCCAAATACGAGCAGTACTTC	CAWSRTPKYEQYF
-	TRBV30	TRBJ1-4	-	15	TGTGCCTGGAGTCCTAGGACCGCCCTAGAGGAAAAACTGTTTTTT	CAWSPRTALEEKLFF
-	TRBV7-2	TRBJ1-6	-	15	TGTGCCAGCAGCTCCCGGACTGACGATAATTCACCCCTCCACTTT	CASSSRTDDNSPLHF
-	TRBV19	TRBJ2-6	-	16	TGTGCCAGTAGTATTGGGCTAGCGCTCGCGGCGAGCGTCCTGACTTTC	CASSIGLALAASVLTF
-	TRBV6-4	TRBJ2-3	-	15	TGTGCCAGCAGTGATCTTACCGATTACACAGATACGCAGTATTTT	CASSDLTDYTDTQYF
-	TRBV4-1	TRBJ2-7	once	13	TGCGCCAGCAGCCATTACAGATCCTACGAGCAGTACTTC	CASSHYRSYEQYF
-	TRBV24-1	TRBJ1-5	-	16	TGTGCCACCAGTGATGCACAGGGTTATAGCAATCAGCCCCAGCATTTT	CATSDAQGYSNQPQHF
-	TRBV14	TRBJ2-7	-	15	TGTGCCAGCAGCCAAGCGAGGGGCAGGGGTGGAGAGCAGTACTTC	CASSQARGRGGEQYF
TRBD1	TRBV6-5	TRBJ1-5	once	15	TGTGCCAGCGCCCAAAGAGGAGGGGGCGGTCAGCCCCAGCATTTT	CASAQRGGGGQPQHF
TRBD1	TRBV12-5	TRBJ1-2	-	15	TGTGCTAGTGGTTTGGGGGGACAGCATAACTATGGCTACACCTTC	CASGLGGQHNYGYTF
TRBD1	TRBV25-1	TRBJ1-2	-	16	TGTGCCAGCAGTGAAAGGGACAGGGGGCGCGTCTGGAACTACACCTTC	CASSERDRGRVWNYTF
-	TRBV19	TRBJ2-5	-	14	TGTGCCAGTAGTGCGACAGGGAGGCTGGAGACCCAGTACTTC	CASSATGRLETQYF
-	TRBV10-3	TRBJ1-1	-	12	TGTGCCATCAGCGGAGATGACACTGAAGCTTTCTTT	CAISGDDTEAFF
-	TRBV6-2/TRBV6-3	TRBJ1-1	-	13	TGTGCCAGCAGTTACTCTGAGGGAGGGAAAGCTTTCTTT	CASSYSEGGKAFF
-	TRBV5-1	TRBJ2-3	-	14	TGCGCCAGCAGCCCGGACAGCGACACAGATACGCAGTATTTT	CASSPDSDTDTQYF
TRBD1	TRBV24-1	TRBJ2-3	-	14	TGTGCCACCAGTGGTGGGACAGGGAGGGATACGCAGTATTTT	CATSGGTGRDTQYF
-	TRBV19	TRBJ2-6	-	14	TGTGCCAGTAGCTCGGGCAGGGGGGCCAACGTCCTGACTTTC	CASSSGRGANVLTF
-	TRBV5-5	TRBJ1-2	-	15	TGTGCCAGCAGCGGGGATCACTTACGGTACTATGGCTACACCTTC	CASSGDHLRYYGYTF